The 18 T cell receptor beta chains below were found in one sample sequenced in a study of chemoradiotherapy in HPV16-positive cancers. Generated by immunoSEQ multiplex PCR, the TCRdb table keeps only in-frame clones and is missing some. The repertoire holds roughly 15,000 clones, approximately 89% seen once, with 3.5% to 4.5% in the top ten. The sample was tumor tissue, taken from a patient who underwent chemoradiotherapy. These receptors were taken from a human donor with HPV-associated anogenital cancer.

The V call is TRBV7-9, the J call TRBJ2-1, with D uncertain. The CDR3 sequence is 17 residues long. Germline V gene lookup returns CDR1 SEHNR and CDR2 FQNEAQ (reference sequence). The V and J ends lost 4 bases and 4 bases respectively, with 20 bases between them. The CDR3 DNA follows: TGTGCCAGCAGCTCCTTTCAAGCGCGGAGCACTTACAATGAGCAGTTCTTC. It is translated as CASSSFQARSTYNEQFF.

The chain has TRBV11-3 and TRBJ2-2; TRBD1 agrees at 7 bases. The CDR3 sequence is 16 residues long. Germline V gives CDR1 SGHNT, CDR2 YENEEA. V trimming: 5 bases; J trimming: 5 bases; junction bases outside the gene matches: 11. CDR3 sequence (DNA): TGTGCCAGCAGCCCCCCGGGACAGAAAGTAACCGGGGAGCTGTTTTTT. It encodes CASSPPGQKVTGELFF.

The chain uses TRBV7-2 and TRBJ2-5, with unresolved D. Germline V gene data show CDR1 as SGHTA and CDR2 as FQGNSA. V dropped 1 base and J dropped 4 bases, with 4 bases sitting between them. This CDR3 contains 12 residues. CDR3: CASSLVGETQYF. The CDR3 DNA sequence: TGTGCCAGCAGCTTAGTAGGAGAGACCCAGTACTTC.

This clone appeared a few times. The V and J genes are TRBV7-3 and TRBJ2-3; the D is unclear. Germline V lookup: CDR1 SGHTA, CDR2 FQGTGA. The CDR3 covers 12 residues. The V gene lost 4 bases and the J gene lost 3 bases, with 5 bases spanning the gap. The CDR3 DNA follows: TGTGCCAGCAGCTCCGGGACAGATACGCAGTATTTT. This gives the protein CASSSGTDTQYF.

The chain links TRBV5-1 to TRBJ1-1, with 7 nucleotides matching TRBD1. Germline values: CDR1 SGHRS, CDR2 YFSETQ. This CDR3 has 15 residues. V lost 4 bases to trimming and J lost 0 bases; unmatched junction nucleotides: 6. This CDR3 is CASSDDRELNTEAFF. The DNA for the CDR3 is TGCGCCAGCAGCGACGACAGGGAACTGAACACTGAAGCTTTCTTT. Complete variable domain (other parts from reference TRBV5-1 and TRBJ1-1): KAGVTQTPRYLIKTRGQQVTLSCSPISGHRSVSWYQQTPGQGLQFLFEYFSETQRNKGNFPGRFSGRQFSNSRSEMNVSTLELGDSALYLCASSDDRELNTEAFFGQGTRLTVV.

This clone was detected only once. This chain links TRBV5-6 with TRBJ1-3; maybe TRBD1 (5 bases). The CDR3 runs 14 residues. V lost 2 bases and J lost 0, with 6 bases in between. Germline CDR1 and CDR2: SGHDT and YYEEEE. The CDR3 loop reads CASSLDSSGNTIYF. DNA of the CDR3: TGTGCCAGCAGCTTAGACAGCTCTGGAAACACCATATATTTT.

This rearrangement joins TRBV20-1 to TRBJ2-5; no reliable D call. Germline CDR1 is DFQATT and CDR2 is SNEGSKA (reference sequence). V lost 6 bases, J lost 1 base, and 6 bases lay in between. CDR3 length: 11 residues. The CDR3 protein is CSAASQETQYF. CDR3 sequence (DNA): TGCAGTGCAGCCAGCCAAGAGACCCAGTACTTC.

The CDR3 protein is CASSSRGPNQPQHF. The CDR3 nucleotides are TGTGCCAGCAGTTCAAGGGGGCCTAATCAGCCCCAGCATTTT. The chain couples TRBV27 to TRBJ1-5, with TRBD1 matching over 7 bases. This CDR3 is built from 14 residues. Germline V gives CDR1 MNHEY, CDR2 SMNVEV (reference sequence). Germline trimming cut 4 bases from V and 4 bases from J; bases unmatched to any gene: 4.

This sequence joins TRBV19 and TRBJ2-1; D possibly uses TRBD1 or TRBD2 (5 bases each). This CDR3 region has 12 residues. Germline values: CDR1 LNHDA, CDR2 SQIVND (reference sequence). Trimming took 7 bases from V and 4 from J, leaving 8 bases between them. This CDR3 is CASIGTYNEQFF. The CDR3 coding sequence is TGTGCCAGTATAGGGACGTACAATGAGCAGTTCTTC.

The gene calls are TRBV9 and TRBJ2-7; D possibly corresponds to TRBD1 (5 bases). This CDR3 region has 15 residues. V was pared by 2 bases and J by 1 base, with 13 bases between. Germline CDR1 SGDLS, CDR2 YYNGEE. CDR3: CASSVTPDTSYEQYF. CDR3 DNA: TGTGCCAGCAGCGTGACCCCGGACACATCCTACGAGCAGTACTTC.

The CDR3 DNA reads TGTGCCAGCAGCCTTGGATCGGGGGGGGAGACCCAGTACTTC. It is translated as CASSLGSGGETQYF. The chain links TRBV11-1 to TRBJ2-5; 8 bases match TRBD2. The CDR3 length is 14 residues. The V gene's germline CDR1 is SGHAT and CDR2 FQDESV (reference sequence). J was trimmed by 5 bases and V by 5 bases; bases with no gene match: 7.

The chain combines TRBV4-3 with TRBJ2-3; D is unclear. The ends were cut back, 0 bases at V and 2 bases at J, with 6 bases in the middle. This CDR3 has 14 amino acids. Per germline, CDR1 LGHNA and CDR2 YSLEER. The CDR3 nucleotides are TGCGCCAGCAGCCAAGATCTAACCACAGATACGCAGTATTTT. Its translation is CASSQDLTTDTQYF.

CDR3 in amino acids: CSAGPTNTQYF. CDR3 sequence (DNA): TGCAGTGCAGGGCCCACGAATACGCAGTATTTT. J is TRBJ2-3 and V is TRBV20-1; D not certain. V lost 6 bases to trimming and J lost 7 bases, with 11 bases between them. Per the germline V gene, CDR1 is DFQATT and CDR2 is SNEGSKA (reference sequence). This CDR3 is built from 11 residues.

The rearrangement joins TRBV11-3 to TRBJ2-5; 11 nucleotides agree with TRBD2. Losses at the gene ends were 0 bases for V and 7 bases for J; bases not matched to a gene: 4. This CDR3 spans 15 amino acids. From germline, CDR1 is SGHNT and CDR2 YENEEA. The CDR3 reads CASSLEVAGGVTQYF. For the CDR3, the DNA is TGTGCCAGCAGCTTAGAGGTAGCGGGAGGGGTGACCCAGTACTTC.

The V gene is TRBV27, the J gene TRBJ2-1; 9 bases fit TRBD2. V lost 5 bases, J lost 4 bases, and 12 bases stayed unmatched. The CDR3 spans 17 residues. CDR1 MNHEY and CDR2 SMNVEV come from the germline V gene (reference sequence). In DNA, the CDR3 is TGTGCCAGCAGTACTTCTTCGGGCGGGAGGGGGTACAATGAGCAGTTCTTC. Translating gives CASSTSSGGRGYNEQFF.

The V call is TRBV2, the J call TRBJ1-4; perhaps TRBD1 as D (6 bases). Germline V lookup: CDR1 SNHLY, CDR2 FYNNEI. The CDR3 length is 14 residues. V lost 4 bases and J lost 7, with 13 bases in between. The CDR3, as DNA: TGTGCCAGCAGTGTGGATAGGGGGAGTGAAAAACTGTTTTTT. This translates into CASSVDRGSEKLFF.

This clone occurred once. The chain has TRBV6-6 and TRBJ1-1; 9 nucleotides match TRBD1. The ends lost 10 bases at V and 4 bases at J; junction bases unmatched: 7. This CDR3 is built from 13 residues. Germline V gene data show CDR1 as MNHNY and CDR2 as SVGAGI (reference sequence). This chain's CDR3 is CATHRGLGTEAFF. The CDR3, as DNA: TGTGCCACCCACAGGGGGCTAGGCACTGAAGCTTTCTTT.

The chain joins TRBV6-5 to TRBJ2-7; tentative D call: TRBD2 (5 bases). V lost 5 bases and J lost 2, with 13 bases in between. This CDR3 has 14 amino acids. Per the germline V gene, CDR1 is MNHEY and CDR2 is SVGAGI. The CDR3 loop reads CASSPSGSAYEQYF. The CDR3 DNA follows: TGTGCCAGCAGTCCCTCGGGGAGTGCCTACGAGCAGTACTTC.